This T cell receptor (beta chain) was identified during a study of cytomegalovirus exposure and HLA in healthy donors. A remark on this clone: Its antigen is undetermined.

The PCR ran on 60 Vbeta and 13 Jbeta primers. Method: immunoSEQ multiplex PCR; TCRdb's copy keeps in-frame clones and lacks some. This sample has about 100,000 clones, with around 72% found just once. The CDR3 covers 14 residues. Trimming cost V 4 bases and J 1 base, with 13 bases left between them. Germline CDR1 reads GTSNPN; CDR2 reads SVGIG (reference sequence). Study-wide findings and caveats: Several of the most significant clusters appeared, in a later analysis, to be linked to common viral pathogens. Cytomegalovirus status, reportedly, was diagnosed with high specificity and sensitivity by the classifier.

Sequenced material: PBMCs. The sequence was collected from a male donor in good health and CMV-seropositive. The chain has TRBV30 and TRBJ1-2; D is perhaps TRBD1 (5 bases). CDR3 amino acids: CAWIAGRDNYGYTF. The CDR3 DNA reads as TGTGCCTGGATCGCAGGGCGGGATAACTATGGCTACACCTTC. Full variable domain (missing parts from reference TRBV30 and TRBJ1-2): SQTIHQWPATLVQPVGSPLSLECTVEGTSNPNLYWYRQAAGRGLQLLFYSVGIGQISSEVPQNLSASRPQDRQFILSSKKLLLSDSGFYLCAWIAGRDNYGYTFGSGTRLTVV.